These 10 T cell receptor beta chains were all obtained from the same sample, sequenced in a study of blood T cells in healthy people across ages. Then a second PCR, running roughly 7 to 11 cycles, was carried out with a sample-barcoded 5' primer and a J-beta primer mix. MiXCR, applied by TCRdb to the 5' RACE reads, yields one record per CDR3 protein. The sample consists of fewer than 1.5 million distinct CDR3 sequences, 40% to 50% of them appearing once. Sequencing was carried out using blood. The receptors stem from a woman aged 18-29 years in good health.

There are a few counts of this clonotype. The chain has TRBV12-3 or TRBV12-4 and TRBJ2-3; D gene unclear. With 3 bases removed from V and 6 bases from J, the gap between germline ends came to 10 bases. The CDR3 is 13 residues long. CDR3 coding DNA: TGTGCCAGCAGTTTGGGCTTCTTGGATACGCAGTATTTT. This encodes CASSLGFLDTQYF.

This clonotype was seen a few times. Here the CDR3 reads CASSLALQPNEKLFF. The CDR3 region has the DNA TGTGCCAGCAGCTTAGCGCTACAGCCTAATGAAAAACTGTTTTTT. This chain joins TRBV7-8 and TRBJ1-4, with unresolved D. Germline CDR1 is SGHVS and CDR2 is FQNEAQ. This CDR3 comprises 15 residues. V lost 0 bases and J 3 bases, leaving 8 bases between the germline ends. Supplemented by reference TRBV7-8 and TRBJ1-4, the full variable domain reads GAGVSQSPRYKVAKRGQDVALRCDPISGHVSLFWYQQALGQGPEFLTYFQNEAQLDKSGLPSDRFFAERPEGSVSTLKIQRTQQEDSAVYLCASSLALQPNEKLFFGSGTQLSVL.

This chain links TRBV20-1 with TRBJ2-1; 10 bases line up with TRBD2. The CDR3 has 16 amino acids. Germline-derived CDR1 and CDR2 are DFQATT and SNEGSKA (reference sequence). V dropped 3 bases and J dropped 3; count of bases not matched to a gene: 8. CDR3 DNA sequence: TGCAGTGCTAGGGCCGCTAGCGGGAGCTACTACAATGAGCAGTTCTTC. It is translated as CSARAASGSYYNEQFF.

Concerning this clonotype itself: One end of the junction is discordant with germline, which a read error may explain. V is TRBV20-1 and J is TRBJ1-2; D may be TRBD1 (6 bases). CDR3 length: 14 amino acids. The V gene's germline CDR1 is DFQATT and CDR2 SNEGSKA (reference sequence). The CDR3 reads CSAIEVRGRYGYIF. In DNA, the CDR3 is TGCAGTGCCATAGAGGTCAGGGGCCGCTATGGCTACATCTTC.

Remarks on this clonotype: This could be a read error, since a much larger clone is one nucleotide away. The DNA for the CDR3 is TGTGCCAGCAGTGCCCGCCTAGACCCGGGCGAAAAACCGTTTTTT. Encoded protein: CASSARLDPGEKPFF. This chain uses TRBV2 with TRBJ1-4; no clear D gene. Germline values: CDR1 SNHLY, CDR2 FYNNEI. This CDR3 is built from 15 residues.

This clonotype has only one observation. The genes are TRBV25-1 and TRBJ1-1; D is ambiguous. V dropped 4 bases and J dropped 5 bases, with 14 bases sitting between them. The length of the CDR3 is 14 residues. Looked up from germline, CDR1 is MGHDK and CDR2 is SYGVNS. The CDR3 DNA reads as TGTGCCAGCAGTGCCAGCGAGGCCCCGACTGAAGCTTTCTTT. Protein: CASSASEAPTEAFF.

This chain links TRBV13 with TRBJ2-1, with 8 bases fitting TRBD2. This CDR3 has 15 residues. The J segment lost 4 bases and the V segment lost 5 bases, leaving 7 bases of the junction unmatched. Germline loops: CDR1 PRHDT, CDR2 FYEKMQ (reference sequence). CDR3 in amino acids: CASSTTSGDYNEQFF. CDR3 sequence (DNA): TGTGCCAGCAGCACTACTAGCGGAGATTACAATGAGCAGTTCTTC.

The chain uses TRBV20-1 and TRBJ2-1, with 10 bases lining up with TRBD2. The length of the CDR3 is 16 residues. The ends lost 2 bases at V and 3 bases at J; junction bases unmatched: 7. CDR1 DFQATT and CDR2 SNEGSKA come from the germline V gene (reference sequence). CDR3 nucleotide sequence: TGCAGTGCTAGACGAAAAGCGGGGGGGTTCTACAATGAGCAGTTCTTC. It encodes CSARRKAGGFYNEQFF.

The J gene is TRBJ2-7, the V gene TRBV10-2; TRBD2 agrees at 10 bases. V dropped 0 bases and J dropped 2; count of bases not matched to a gene: 10. The CDR3 runs 18 residues. CDR1 is WSHSY, CDR2 SAAADI, per germline. CDR3 DNA: TGCGCCAGCAGTGAGTCCGCACCCGGACTAGCGGACACCTACGAGCAGTACTTC. Its translation is CASSESAPGLADTYEQYF.

This clonotype came up a few times. CDR3 sequence: CATASTSGIYEQYF. The CDR3 bases are TGTGCCACCGCGTCTACTAGCGGAATCTACGAGCAGTACTTC. The rearrangement uses TRBV2 and TRBJ2-7; 8 bases agree with TRBD2. The J segment lost 3 bases and the V segment lost 10 bases, leaving 11 bases of the junction unmatched. This CDR3 comprises 14 residues. The germline V gene has CDR1 SNHLY and CDR2 FYNNEI.